This TCR beta chain was sequenced during a study of T cells in localized non-small cell lung cancer (dated by TCRdb to 2020 to 2021). Regarding the complete study: Comparing tumors with uninvolved tumor-adjacent lungs, the study looked at the T cell repertoires of hundreds of patients with early-stage NSCLC. The cohort consisted of 236 treatment-naive NSCLC patients whose localized lung tumors had been resected. NSCLC patients had a mean age of approximately 66 years, and more than 120 were male and more than 90 female.

Study-level results and caveats: Because of the exploratory design, TCR variables were selected using unadjusted p-values without false-discovery rate correction. A median of approximately 62 of the top 100 tumor clones turned up in the paired uninvolved adjacent lung, and roughly 30 of those clones also ranked among the top 100 of that same adjacent lung. Longer overall survival was associated with higher T cell density in blood, whereas shorter survival was associated with higher clonality in adjacent lung. Because multi-region tumor sequencing was not performed, intratumor heterogeneity could not be ruled out. Uninvolved tumor-adjacent lung showed the highest T cell clonality, higher than tumor, which suggests more focused antigenic responses in the uninvolved tumor-adjacent lung.

At diagnosis, tumor, uninvolved tumor-adjacent lung and peripheral blood were collected and then preserved as a mix of FFPE and fresh-frozen material. Blood samples were analyzed as peripheral blood mononuclear cells for TCR repertoire profiling. CDR3 length: 16 amino acids, cysteine to phenylalanine. Only the CDR3 region is kept as DNA, spanning 48 bases read in frame from base 1. The germline V gene provides CDR1 SNHLY and CDR2 FYNNEI. Cut back by 1 base and 0 bases, the V and J ends lie 10 bases apart. The immunoSEQ Assay was used to sequence TCR beta CDR3 regions from DNA. The original methods were these. To compute T cell density, TCR beta template counts were normalized to usable DNA, which was estimated by amplifying housekeeping genes. Using the preseqR package, richness was estimated by extrapolating to 120,000 templates for tissue samples and 400,000 templates for PBMC samples. Clonality was defined by subtracting Pielou's evenness from one. To identify tissue-enriched TCRs, differential abundance testing was run on productive amino-acid clonotypes with a minimum total count of 5 and an alpha of 0.1. The Jaccard Index and the Morisita Overlap Index were used to measure repertoire overlap between compartments. GLIPH grouped TCR beta CDR3s together with public tetramer-defined viral CDR3s, and a viral motif had to include at least three viral sequences and also show V-gene enrichment. Imported from immuneACCESS, the table was reduced by TCRdb to in-frame sequences with V and J called. These copies leave out some clones; in studies compared against another copy, an unresolved V gene accounts for under half, and the cause of the remainder is not known. Clone size and V and J calls were adopted from that table, with D and trimming inferred from the DNA. The table for this sample lists tens of thousands of clones; 70% to 90% of them were counted only once. The biggest ten clones account for over 2.5% of the sample.

On this clone itself: The antigen it recognizes is unknown. Per-base quality was not reported, and no clone a single base away is much larger than it.

The receptor's source is a man aged 40-75 years with stage I lung adenocarcinoma. Sequenced material: peripheral blood, taken before any cancer treatment. The chain was built from TRBV2 and TRBJ1-5; a tentative D match to TRBD1 spans 6 bases. The CDR3 reads as follows: CASSEDRAYSNQPQHF. DNA sequence: TGTGCCAGCAGTGAAGACAGGGCTTATAGCAATCAGCCCCAGCATTTT. The variable domain in full, with residues beyond the CDR3 obtained from the reference TRBV2 and TRBJ1-5 genes, is EPEVTQTPSHQVTQMGQEVILRCVPISNHLYFYWYRQILGQKVEFLVSFYNNEISEKSEIFDDQFSVERPDGSNFTLKIRSTKLEDSAMYFCASSEDRAYSNQPQHFGDGTRLSIL.